This is a list of T cell receptor beta chains from one sample in a study of T cell responses to AZD1222 COVID-19 vaccine. The protocol was immunoSEQ multiplex PCR, while the TCRdb copy is restricted to in-frame clones and leaves out a portion. The repertoire has 150,000 or so clones, about 91% of them found once; the top ten carry roughly 3.5%. The sequenced sample was peripheral blood, obtained 28 days after the second AZD1222 dose. The receptor source for this set is an adult who received the AZD1222 COVID-19 vaccine. CDR3s include the opening cysteine and the closing phenylalanine or tryptophan. Each record gives: D gene, clone size, V gene, J gene, CDR3 DNA, CDR3 protein. The D gene is left open where the match is weak. Some rows mark clone size as missing; the rest say once, few, many or name a class of expanded clone.

TRBD1	.	TRBV9	TRBJ1-4	TGTGCCAGCAGCGTGGACGGGACAGCGAGAGAAAAACTGTTTTTT	CASSVDGTAREKLFF
TRBD2	.	TRBV5-1	TRBJ2-1	TGCGCCAGCAGCCCCTGGGGGACTAGCGGTAACAATGAGCAGTTCTTC	CASSPWGTSGNNEQFF
.	.	TRBV7-9	TRBJ1-3	TGTGCCAGCAGCTATGGACATGCCGACTCTGGAAACACCATATATTTT	CASSYGHADSGNTIYF
TRBD2	.	TRBV7-3	TRBJ2-1	TGTGCCAGCAGCTTAAGCGCTAGCGGTTACAATGAGCAGTTCTTC	CASSLSASGYNEQFF
.	.	TRBV5-1	TRBJ1-1	TGCGCCAGCAGCTTGGGGACGGCGAACACTGAAGCTTTCTTT	CASSLGTANTEAFF
TRBD2	.	TRBV13	TRBJ2-7	TGTGCCAGCAGCGCAGGCTTCGGGAGGCAAACCTACGAGCAGTACTTC	CASSAGFGRQTYEQYF
.	.	TRBV7-8	TRBJ1-6	TGTGCCAGCAGCTTGGCGGGCGGGAATTCACCCCTCCACTTT	CASSLAGGNSPLHF
.	once	TRBV24-1	TRBJ1-4	TGTGCCACCAGCTTCCTGGGGGTAGACGAAAAACTGTTTTTT	CATSFLGVDEKLFF
.	.	TRBV27	TRBJ2-3	TGTGCCAGCAGGCGCACAGATACGCAGTATTTT	CASRRTDTQYF
TRBD1	.	TRBV7-2	TRBJ1-1	TGTGCCAGCAGAGGACAGGCTATGAACACTGAAGCTTTCTTT	CASRGQAMNTEAFF
.	.	TRBV12-3/TRBV12-4	TRBJ1-1	TGTGCCAGCAGCAGGGGTTACACTGAAGCTTTCTTT	CASSRGYTEAFF
TRBD1	.	TRBV9	TRBJ2-1	TGTGCCAGCAGCGCAGGGGGCTACTACAATGAGCAGTTCTTC	CASSAGGYYNEQFF
.	.	TRBV6-1	TRBJ2-5	TGTGCCAGCAGTGGAGCACTACAAGAGACCCAGTACTTC	CASSGALQETQYF
.	.	TRBV19	TRBJ1-5	TGTGCCAGTAGTGACACGGGGGATCAGCCCCAGCATTTT	CASSDTGDQPQHF
.	.	TRBV18	TRBJ1-2	TGTGCCAGCTCACACACCCCAAGGACGACTGATGGCTACACCTTC	CASSHTPRTTDGYTF
TRBD2	.	TRBV5-4	TRBJ2-1	TGTGCCAGCAGCTTGACTAGCGGGAGAGTGTTTGGGCAGTTCTTC	CASSLTSGRVFGQFF
TRBD1	.	TRBV19	TRBJ1-4	TGTGCCACCTCGACAGGGGGCACTGAAAAACTGTTTTTT	CATSTGGTEKLFF
.	.	TRBV6-2/TRBV6-3	TRBJ1-2	TGTGCCAGCAGCGACCCCGGGCTTAACTATGGCTACACCTTC	CASSDPGLNYGYTF
TRBD2	.	TRBV3-1/TRBV3-2	TRBJ2-7	TGTGCCAGCAGCCTCAGAGCCCTAGCGGGAGGCTACGAGCAGTACTTC	CASSLRALAGGYEQYF
TRBD1	few	TRBV3-1/TRBV3-2	TRBJ1-6	TGTGCCAGCAGCCAAGGGACAGGGTACGGGTCACCCCTCCACTTT	CASSQGTGYGSPLHF
TRBD2	.	TRBV7-8	TRBJ2-1	TGTGCCAGCAGCCCCGCTAGCGGGAGTTGGAATGAGCAGTTCTTC	CASSPASGSWNEQFF
.	few	TRBV5-4	TRBJ1-2	TGTGCCAGCAGCCAGGGACTGATGGTGGACACCTTC	CASSQGLMVDTF
.	once	TRBV14	TRBJ2-1	TGTGCCAGCAGAGGGACTTCCCGCGCCAACTACAATGAGCAGTTCTTC	CASRGTSRANYNEQFF
TRBD2	once	TRBV28	TRBJ2-1	TGTGCCAGCGCGCGCTACGGGACAGGGTTACTAGCGGGAGGCCGGAGCTCCTACAATGAGCAGTTCTTC	CASARYGTGLLAGGRSSYNEQFF
.	.	TRBV3-1/TRBV3-2	TRBJ1-3	TGTGCCAGCAGCCAAAGTAGTACAGGGACTGGAAACACCATATATTTT	CASSQSSTGTGNTIYF
TRBD2	.	TRBV5-5	TRBJ2-5	TGTGCCAGCAGCCCGAGGACTAGCGGGAACCAAGAGACCCAGTACTTC	CASSPRTSGNQETQYF
.	few	TRBV18	TRBJ1-1	TGTGCCAGCTCACCAACCAGGGAAACTGAAGCTTTCTTT	CASSPTRETEAFF
.	.	TRBV9	TRBJ1-2	TGTGCCAGCAGCCCCTTCGCGAGTACTAACTATGGCTACACCTTC	CASSPFASTNYGYTF
TRBD1	.	TRBV19	TRBJ1-2	TGTGCCAGTAGTACCCTCCGGGACAGGGGGCTATACTATGGCTACACCTTC	CASSTLRDRGLYYGYTF
.	once	TRBV5-1	TRBJ2-5	TGCGCCAGCAGCTTGGTTGGAGGGAGGGAGACCCAGTACTTC	CASSLVGGRETQYF
TRBD1	.	TRBV18	TRBJ1-4	TGTGCCAGCAGGGACAGGGGTTACGAAAAACTGTTTTTT	CASRDRGYEKLFF
.	.	TRBV20-1	TRBJ2-7	TGCAGTGCTTTTACTACTGGGGAGCAGTACTTC	CSAFTTGEQYF
.	few	TRBV6-2/TRBV6-3	TRBJ2-1	TGTGCCAGCAGTTCTGGGCGCAATGAGCAGTTCTTC	CASSSGRNEQFF
.	.	TRBV7-8	TRBJ1-3	TGTGCCAGCAGCTTTCTCAGGGGCTCTGGAAACACCATATATTTT	CASSFLRGSGNTIYF
TRBD1	.	TRBV12-3/TRBV12-4	TRBJ1-5	TGTGCCAGCACCGACAGGGCGACGCAGCCCCAGCATTTT	CASTDRATQPQHF
.	.	TRBV7-3	TRBJ2-3	TGTGCCAGCAGCTTAAGGGGAGCGGCCCACACAGATACGCAGTATTTT	CASSLRGAAHTDTQYF
TRBD1	.	TRBV7-9	TRBJ1-1	TGTGCCAGCAGCGCAAGACAGGGACTCAACACTGAAGCTTTCTTT	CASSARQGLNTEAFF
.	.	TRBV9	TRBJ1-2	TGTGCCAGCAGCGTTAGGACTCGGGAGTCCAGGCCCGGTGGCTACACCTTC	CASSVRTRESRPGGYTF
.	.	TRBV28	TRBJ1-5	TGTGCCAGCAGTTTATCGGGGATTAATCAGCCCCAGCATTTT	CASSLSGINQPQHF
.	.	TRBV18	TRBJ1-1	TGTGCCAGCTCACGAGGGTCGAGAGGCAACACTGAAGCTTTCTTT	CASSRGSRGNTEAFF
TRBD2	.	TRBV7-9	TRBJ2-2	TGTGCCAGCAGCTTAGGCGTAGCGGGACTGGGGGAGCTGTTTTTT	CASSLGVAGLGELFF
TRBD2	.	TRBV24-1	TRBJ2-1	TGTGCCACCAGTGATTTGCGGGCGGGAGACAATGAGCAGTTCTTC	CATSDLRAGDNEQFF
.	.	TRBV2	TRBJ1-2	TGTGCCAGCAGTGATGACACGGCTGGCTACACCTTC	CASSDDTAGYTF
.	.	TRBV9	TRBJ1-1	TGTGCCAGCAGCGTAGACGCTGGGACCACTAAAGCTTTCTTT	CASSVDAGTTKAFF
.	.	TRBV3-1/TRBV3-2	TRBJ1-1	TGTGCCAGCAGCCAAGATAACCGAGGGACTGAAGCTTTCTTT	CASSQDNRGTEAFF
TRBD1	.	TRBV20-1	TRBJ2-7	TGCAGTGCTAGTAGGACAGGGGTACGGGAGCAGTACTTC	CSASRTGVREQYF
.	.	TRBV7-9	TRBJ2-7	TGTGCCAGCAGCTTAGGGGCAAGAATGTACGAGCAGTACTTC	CASSLGARMYEQYF
.	.	TRBV7-3	TRBJ1-1	TGTGCCAGCAGCTTCCAAATGAACACTGAAGCTTTCTTT	CASSFQMNTEAFF
TRBD1	.	TRBV30	TRBJ1-2	TGTGCCTGGAGTAGGGACAGGCCACAGAACTATGGCTACACCTTC	CAWSRDRPQNYGYTF
.	.	TRBV7-2	TRBJ1-3	TGTGCCAGCAGCCCTAATTATGTTAACTCTGGAAACACCATATATTTT	CASSPNYVNSGNTIYF